This entry lists 2 T cell receptor beta chains sequenced from one sample in a study of blood T cells in healthy people across ages. Combining a sample-barcoded 5' primer with a J-beta primer mix, a second PCR ran for roughly 6 to 11 cycles. TCRdb redid the calling of the 5' RACE reads with MiXCR, one entry per CDR3 protein. The sample includes around 1,000,000 distinct CDR3 sequences, less than 25% seen only once; the top ten take approximately 0.75%. The same sample was also studied in work on T cells of mothers and their children.

The sequencing input was blood. These receptors were obtained from a girl aged 2-10 years in good health.

The rearrangement joins TRBV12-3 or TRBV12-4 to TRBJ1-2; D ambiguous. V gave up 1 base and J gave up 5 bases, with 14 bases separating them. This CDR3 is 15 amino acids long. CDR3 bases: TGTGCCAGCAGTTTAGTAGGCGGATCCATTTATGGCTACACCTTC. Its translation: CASSLVGGSIYGYTF.

This sequence joins TRBV20-1 and TRBJ2-7; D gene uncertain. The CDR3 contains 14 residues. Trimming removed 5 bases at V and 3 bases at J, with 17 bases between. Germline V lookup: CDR1 DFQATT, CDR2 SNEGSKA (reference sequence). The chain's CDR3 is CSAGTDFTIYEQYF. Written as DNA, the CDR3 is TGCAGTGCTGGCACAGACTTTACAATCTACGAGCAGTACTTC.